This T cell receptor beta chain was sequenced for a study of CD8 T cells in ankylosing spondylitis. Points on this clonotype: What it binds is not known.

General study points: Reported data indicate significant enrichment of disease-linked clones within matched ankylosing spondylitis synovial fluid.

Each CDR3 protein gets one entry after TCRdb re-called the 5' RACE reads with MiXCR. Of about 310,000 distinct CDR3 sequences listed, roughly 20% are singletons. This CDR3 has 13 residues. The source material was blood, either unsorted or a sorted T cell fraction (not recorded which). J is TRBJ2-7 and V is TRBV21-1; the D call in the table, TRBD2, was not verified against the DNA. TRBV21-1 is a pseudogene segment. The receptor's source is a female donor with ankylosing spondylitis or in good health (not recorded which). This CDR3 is CASNGLSWGEQYF. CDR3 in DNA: TGTGCCAGCAACGGACTATCTTGGGGGGAGCAGTACTTC.